The 20 T cell receptor beta chains below all came from one sample that was sequenced in a study of cytomegalovirus exposure and HLA in healthy donors. PCR primers comprised 60 Vbeta and 13 Jbeta primers. Data came from immunoSEQ multiplex PCR; TCRdb stores just in-frame clones and leaves some out. The top ten clones hold roughly 2% of a sample with around 150,000 clones, roughly 80% of them seen once. The sequenced material came from PBMCs. The receptors were sampled from a female donor in good health and CMV-seronegative.

CDR3 loop: CASSYSGTSGTEAFF. The CDR3 DNA follows: TGTGCCAGCAGTTACTCTGGGACATCGGGCACTGAAGCTTTCTTT. The rearrangement joins TRBV6-5 to TRBJ1-1; tentatively, D is TRBD1 (6 bases). Per the germline V gene, CDR1 is MNHEY and CDR2 is SVGAGI. The CDR3 is 15 amino acids. Between the trimmed V and J ends, which lost 0 bases and 4 bases, there was a span of 12 bases.

The J gene is TRBJ1-1, the V gene TRBV5-1; 12 bases line up with TRBD1. This CDR3 is built from 17 residues. J lost 1 base, V lost 4 bases, and 8 bases had no gene match. Germline V gene data show CDR1 as SGHRS and CDR2 as YFSETQ. This chain's CDR3 is CASSPKGQGAANTEAFF. The CDR3 bases are TGCGCCAGCAGCCCGAAGGGACAGGGGGCGGCGAACACTGAAGCTTTCTTT.

The chain carries TRBV9 and TRBJ1-1; 8 bases are shared with TRBD1. Germline V CDR1 and CDR2: SGDLS, YYNGEE. J lost 1 base, V lost 4 bases, and 6 bases had no gene match. This CDR3 is built from 15 residues. The CDR3 loop is CASSLLTGGNTEAFF. The CDR3 DNA is TGTGCCAGCAGCTTACTAACAGGGGGGAACACTGAAGCTTTCTTT.

The chain is built from TRBV7-9 and TRBJ2-1, with TRBD2 matching 10 bases. Unmatched junction bases numbered 2, after V lost 4 bases and J lost 2 bases. The germline gives CDR1 SEHNR, CDR2 FQNEAQ (reference sequence). The CDR3 has 15 amino acids. The CDR3 DNA reads as TGTGCCAGCAGCTCCGGACTAGCGGCCTACAATGAGCAGTTCTTC. Encoded protein: CASSSGLAAYNEQFF.

The chain joins TRBV7-2 to TRBJ2-7; tentative D call: TRBD2 (6 bases). The CDR3 is made up of 15 amino acids. The germline V gene has CDR1 SGHTA and CDR2 FQGNSA. Trimming stripped 4 bases from V and 1 base from J, with 14 bases between. The CDR3 loop reads CASSSTPRGSYEQYF. The CDR3, as DNA: TGTGCCAGCAGCTCAACGCCCCGGGGGTCCTACGAGCAGTACTTC.

The V call is TRBV10-3, the J call TRBJ2-3; 9 bases agree with TRBD1. Germline lookup yields CDR1 ENHRY and CDR2 SYGVKD. The ends lost 2 bases at V and 2 bases at J; junction bases unmatched: 5. CDR3 length: 16 amino acids. CDR3 nucleotides: TGTGCCATCAGTGAGGGGACAGGGTTTCCCACAGATACGCAGTATTTT. Its protein product is CAISEGTGFPTDTQYF.

This chain connects TRBV7-9 to TRBJ1-1; 10 bases match TRBD1. Losses at the gene ends were 5 bases for V and 5 bases for J; bases not matched to a gene: 5. CDR3 size: 14 residues. Germline V gene data show CDR1 as SEHNR and CDR2 as FQNEAQ (reference sequence). The CDR3 bases are TGTGCCAGCAGCGGGGACAGGGGAAGAACTGAAGCTTTCTTT. Protein product: CASSGDRGRTEAFF.

The genes are TRBV9 and TRBJ1-1; 8 bases match TRBD1. There are 16 residues in the CDR3. The trim removed 0 bases at V and 3 bases at J, leaving 7 bases unmatched. Germline lookup yields CDR1 SGDLS and CDR2 YYNGEE. The CDR3 coding sequence is TGTGCCAGCAGCGTAGCCGCAGGGGGCAGGGACACTGAAGCTTTCTTT. Its translation: CASSVAAGGRDTEAFF.

This chain joins TRBV10-1 and TRBJ2-6; possible D gene TRBD2, 6 bases. Per germline, CDR1 WNHNN and CDR2 SYGVQD (reference sequence). The V and J ends lost 4 bases and 2 bases respectively, with 6 bases between them. CDR3 length equals 14 residues. As DNA, the CDR3 is TGCGCCAGCAGTGGGGGGGCTGGGGCCAACGTCCTGACTTTC. Translated, it gives CASSGGAGANVLTF.

This CDR3 reads CASSPTVGPQHF. As DNA, the CDR3 is TGTGCCAGCAGCCCCACCGTCGGGCCCCAGCATTTT. The chain is built from TRBV7-2 and TRBJ1-5; D not resolved. This CDR3 is built from 12 residues. Germline V gene sequence: CDR1 SGHTA, CDR2 FQGNSA. Trimming took 5 bases from V and 9 from J, leaving 11 bases between them. Using reference TRBV7-2 and TRBJ1-5 for the parts outside the CDR3, the full variable domain is GAGVSQSPSNKVTEKGKDVELRCDPISGHTALYWYRQSLGQGLEFLIYFQGNSAPDKSGLPSDRFSAERTGGSVSTLTIQRTQQEDSAVYLCASSPTVGPQHFGDGTRLSIL.

This clone was counted between two and nine times. The V and J genes are TRBV5-4 and TRBJ2-2; 15 nucleotides align to TRBD2. V gave up 3 bases and J gave up 1 base; unmatched junction bases: 1. The CDR3 is 17 amino acids. Germline-derived CDR1 and CDR2 are SGHNT and YYREEE (reference sequence). CDR3 nucleotide sequence: TGTGCCAGCAGCTGGGGACTAGCGGGAGGGAACACCGGGGAGCTGTTTTTT. Its translation: CASSWGLAGGNTGELFF.

The genes are TRBV19 and TRBJ2-2, with 9 nucleotides matching TRBD1. This CDR3 has 15 residues. Germline V lookup: CDR1 LNHDA, CDR2 SQIVND (reference sequence). V trimming: 1 base; J trimming: 6 bases; junction bases outside the gene matches: 3. CDR3 residues: CASSIGDRVSGELFF. The CDR3 DNA is TGTGCCAGTAGTATAGGGGACAGGGTCTCCGGGGAGCTGTTTTTT.

CDR3 sequence reads: CASSVDEGMNSPLHF. CDR3 nucleotide sequence: TGTGCCAGCAGCGTAGACGAGGGTATGAATTCACCCCTCCACTTT. The chain recombines TRBV9 with TRBJ1-6; D is undetermined. The CDR3 is 15 amino acids. The germline V gene encodes CDR1 SGDLS and CDR2 YYNGEE. V was shortened by 0 bases and J by 7 bases, with 11 bases between the two germline ends.

The chain couples TRBV15 to TRBJ1-1, with D perhaps matching TRBD1 (5 bases). The V and J ends lost 1 base and 2 bases respectively, with 14 bases between them. Germline values: CDR1 LNHNV, CDR2 YYDKDF (reference sequence). The CDR3 runs 16 residues. CDR3 protein: CATSRGGALENTEAFF. CDR3 DNA: TGTGCCACCAGCAGAGGGGGCGCCTTGGAAAACACTGAAGCTTTCTTT.

This rearrangement joins TRBV15 to TRBJ2-3; possibly TRBD2 for D (7 bases). Germline V gene sequence: CDR1 LNHNV, CDR2 YYDKDF (reference sequence). CDR3 size: 20 residues. V dropped 5 bases and J dropped 2 bases, with 29 bases sitting between them. The CDR3 loop reads CATSGGGPQKKRGSTDTQYF. The CDR3, as DNA: TGTGCCACCAGCGGAGGGGGGCCCCAGAAAAAGCGGGGCTCCACAGATACGCAGTATTTT.

The rearrangement uses TRBV6-5 and TRBJ1-4, with 8 bases identical to TRBD1. V was pared by 6 bases and J by 7 bases, with 7 bases of the junction left unmatched. This CDR3 has 14 amino acids. Germline V gene sequence: CDR1 MNHEY, CDR2 SVGAGI. The CDR3 loop is CASRPQGAGEKLFF. CDR3 coding DNA: TGTGCCAGCAGACCCCAGGGGGCAGGTGAAAAACTGTTTTTT.

CDR3 sequence reads: CASSPWAGEETQYF. In nucleotides, the CDR3 is TGTGCCAGCAGCCCGTGGGCGGGAGAGGAGACCCAGTACTTC. J is TRBJ2-5 and V is TRBV7-9; TRBD2 matches 7 bases. Germline lookup yields CDR1 SEHNR and CDR2 FQNEAQ (reference sequence). The CDR3 is made up of 14 amino acids. V shed 5 bases, J shed 5 bases, and the junction held 8 bases outside the gene matches.

This clone showed up just a few times. The chain carries TRBV30 and TRBJ2-1, with TRBD2 matching over 13 bases. CDR1 and CDR2 from the germline V gene are GTSNPN and SVGIG (reference sequence). CDR3 length: 17 residues. V shed 2 bases, J shed 4 bases, and the junction held 8 bases outside the gene matches. CDR3 sequence: CAWSRQGGLAGYNEQFF. The DNA of the CDR3 is TGTGCCTGGAGTAGGCAGGGGGGACTAGCGGGATACAATGAGCAGTTCTTC.

This chain links TRBV9 with TRBJ2-5, with 8 bases aligning to TRBD1. The CDR3 sequence is 13 residues long. V shed 4 bases and J 5 bases; nucleotides not matched to a gene: 4. Germline lookup yields CDR1 SGDLS and CDR2 YYNGEE. The CDR3 loop reads CASSSRGLETQYF. CDR3 nucleotide sequence: TGTGCCAGCAGCTCCAGGGGGCTCGAGACCCAGTACTTC.

V gene TRBV5-4 combines with J gene TRBJ2-2; 11 bases align to TRBD1. Unmatched junction bases numbered 9, after V lost 3 bases and J lost 5 bases. This CDR3 is built from 17 residues. CDR1 is SGHNT and CDR2 is YYREEE in the germline V gene (reference sequence). CDR3 amino acids: CASSWGRGQGVTGELFF. The CDR3 nucleotides are TGTGCCAGCAGCTGGGGACGGGGACAGGGGGTTACCGGGGAGCTGTTTTTT.